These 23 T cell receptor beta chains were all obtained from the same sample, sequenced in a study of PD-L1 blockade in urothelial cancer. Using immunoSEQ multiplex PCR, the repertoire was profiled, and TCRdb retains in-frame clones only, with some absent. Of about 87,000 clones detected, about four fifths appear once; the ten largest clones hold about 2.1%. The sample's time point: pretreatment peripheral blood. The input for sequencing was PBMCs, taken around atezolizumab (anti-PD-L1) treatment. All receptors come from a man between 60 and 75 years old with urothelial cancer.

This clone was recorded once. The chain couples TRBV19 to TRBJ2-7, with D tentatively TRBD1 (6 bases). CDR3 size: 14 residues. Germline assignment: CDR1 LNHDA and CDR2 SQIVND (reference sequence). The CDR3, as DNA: TGTGCGAGCTCACCCTGGGACAACTCCTACGAGCAGTACTTC. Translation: CASSPWDNSYEQYF.

As DNA, the CDR3 is TGTGCCAGCAGCTTAGAAAGATCGGGTCAGCCCCAGCATTTT. This translates into CASSLERSGQPQHF. The chain carries TRBV11-2 and TRBJ1-5; D is undetermined. Trimming pared 0 bases from V and 6 bases from J, leaving 9 bases between. The CDR3 sequence is 14 residues long. Germline CDR1 is SGHAT and CDR2 is FQNNGV.

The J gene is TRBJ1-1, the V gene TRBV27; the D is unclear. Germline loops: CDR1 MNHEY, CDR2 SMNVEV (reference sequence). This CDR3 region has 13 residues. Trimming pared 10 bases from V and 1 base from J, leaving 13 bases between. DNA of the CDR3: TGTGCCACCATGGCTTGGGCGAACACTGAAGCTTTCTTT. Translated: CATMAWANTEAFF.

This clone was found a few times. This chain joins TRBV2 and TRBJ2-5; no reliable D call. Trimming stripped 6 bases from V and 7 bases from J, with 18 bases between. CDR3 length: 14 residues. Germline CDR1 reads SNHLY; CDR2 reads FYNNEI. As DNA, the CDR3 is TGTGCCAGCAGAGGTTCAGGATTAAAGGTGACCCAGTACTTC. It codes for CASRGSGLKVTQYF. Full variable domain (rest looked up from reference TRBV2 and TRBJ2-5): EPEVTQTPSHQVTQMGQEVILRCVPISNHLYFYWYRQILGQKVEFLVSFYNNEISEKSEIFDDQFSVERPDGSNFTLKIRSTKLEDSAMYFCASRGSGLKVTQYFGPGTRLLVL.

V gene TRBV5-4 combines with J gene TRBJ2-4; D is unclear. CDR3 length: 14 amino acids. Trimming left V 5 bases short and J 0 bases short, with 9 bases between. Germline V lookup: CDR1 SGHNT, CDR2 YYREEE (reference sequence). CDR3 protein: CASRDNLAKNIQYF. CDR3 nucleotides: TGTGCCAGCAGAGACAACCTAGCCAAAAACATTCAGTACTTC.

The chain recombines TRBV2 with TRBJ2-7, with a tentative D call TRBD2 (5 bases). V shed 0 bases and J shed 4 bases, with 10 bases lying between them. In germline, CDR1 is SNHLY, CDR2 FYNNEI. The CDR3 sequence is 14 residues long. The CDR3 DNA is TGTGCCAGCAGTGAAGCGCCGGGGATTTACGAGCAGTACTTC. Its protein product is CASSEAPGIYEQYF.

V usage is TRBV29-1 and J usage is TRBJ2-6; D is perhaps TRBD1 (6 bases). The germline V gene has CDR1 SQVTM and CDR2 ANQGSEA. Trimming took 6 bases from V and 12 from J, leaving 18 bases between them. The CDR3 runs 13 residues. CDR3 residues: CSVEETGGGVLTF. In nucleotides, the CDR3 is TGCAGCGTCGAGGAGACAGGTGGTGGCGTCCTGACTTTC.

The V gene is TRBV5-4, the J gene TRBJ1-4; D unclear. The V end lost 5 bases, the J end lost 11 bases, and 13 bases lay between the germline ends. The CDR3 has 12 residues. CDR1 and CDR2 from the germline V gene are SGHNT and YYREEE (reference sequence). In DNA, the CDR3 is TGTGCCAGCAGAACTCTCTCGGGGAAACTGTTTTTT. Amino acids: CASRTLSGKLFF.

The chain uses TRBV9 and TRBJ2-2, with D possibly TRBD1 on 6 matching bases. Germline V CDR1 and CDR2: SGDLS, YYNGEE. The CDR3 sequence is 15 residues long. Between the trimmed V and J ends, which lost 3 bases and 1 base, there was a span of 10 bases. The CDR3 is CASSERGRNTGELFF. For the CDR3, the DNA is TGTGCCAGCAGCGAGAGGGGGAGGAACACCGGGGAGCTGTTTTTT.

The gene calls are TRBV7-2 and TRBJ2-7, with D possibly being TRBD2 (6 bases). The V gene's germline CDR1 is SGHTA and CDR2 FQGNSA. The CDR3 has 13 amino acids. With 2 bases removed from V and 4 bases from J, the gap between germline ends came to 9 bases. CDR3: CASSLSGLYEQYF. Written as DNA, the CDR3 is TGTGCCAGCAGCTTAAGCGGGCTATACGAGCAGTACTTC.

In nucleotides, the CDR3 is TGTGCCAGCAGTTACACTAGCTTGAACACCGGGGAGCTGTTTTTT. Translating it yields CASSYTSLNTGELFF. V gene TRBV6-6 combines with J gene TRBJ2-2; D perhaps matches TRBD2 (6 bases). Germline loops: CDR1 MNHNY, CDR2 SVGAGI (reference sequence). CDR3 length: 15 residues. The germline V and J ends were trimmed by 2 bases and 1 base, with 8 bases remaining between them.

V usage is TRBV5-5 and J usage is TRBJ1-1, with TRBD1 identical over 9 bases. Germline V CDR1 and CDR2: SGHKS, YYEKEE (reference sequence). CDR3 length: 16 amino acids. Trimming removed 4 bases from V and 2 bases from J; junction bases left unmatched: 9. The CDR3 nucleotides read TGTGCCAGCAGCGTTCGACAGGGGGGGCTCAACACTGAAGCTTTCTTT. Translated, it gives CASSVRQGGLNTEAFF. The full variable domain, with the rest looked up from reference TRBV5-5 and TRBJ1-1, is DAGVTQSPTHLIKTRGQQVTLRCSPISGHKSVSWYQQVLGQGPQFIFQYYEKEERGRGNFPDRFSARQFPNYSSELNVNALLLGDSALYLCASSVRQGGLNTEAFFGQGTRLTVV.

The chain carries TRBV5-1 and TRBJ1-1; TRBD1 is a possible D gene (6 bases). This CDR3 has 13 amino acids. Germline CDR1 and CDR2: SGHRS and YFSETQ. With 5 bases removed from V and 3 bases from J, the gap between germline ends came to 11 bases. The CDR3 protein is CASSKGVDTEAFF. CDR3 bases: TGCGCCAGCAGTAAGGGGGTGGACACTGAAGCTTTCTTT.

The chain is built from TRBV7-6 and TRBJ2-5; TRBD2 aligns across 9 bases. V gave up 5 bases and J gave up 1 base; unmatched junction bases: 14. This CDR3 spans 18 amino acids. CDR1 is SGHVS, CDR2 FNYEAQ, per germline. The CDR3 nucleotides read TGTGCCAGCAGCCCCTTGGGGCGAGCGGGGGGTTCCCAAGAGACCCAGTACTTC. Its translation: CASSPLGRAGGSQETQYF. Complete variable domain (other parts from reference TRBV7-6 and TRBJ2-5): GAGVSQSPRYKVTKRGQDVALRCDPISGHVSLYWYRQALGQGPEFLTYFNYEAQQDKSGLPNDRFSAERPEGSISTLTIQRTEQRDSAMYRCASSPLGRAGGSQETQYFGPGTRLLVL.

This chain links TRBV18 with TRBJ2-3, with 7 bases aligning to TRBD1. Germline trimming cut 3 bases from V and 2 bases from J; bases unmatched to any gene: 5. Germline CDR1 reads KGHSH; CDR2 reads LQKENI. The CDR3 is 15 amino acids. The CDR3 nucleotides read TGTGCCAGCTCACCGATGACAGGGATCACAGATACGCAGTATTTT. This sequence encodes CASSPMTGITDTQYF.

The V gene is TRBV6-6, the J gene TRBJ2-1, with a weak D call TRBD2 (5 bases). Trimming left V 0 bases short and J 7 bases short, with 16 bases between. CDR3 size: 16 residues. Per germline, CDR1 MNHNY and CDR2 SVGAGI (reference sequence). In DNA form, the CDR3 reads TGTGCCAGCAGTTACTCGGTGAGGGAGATGAGGAATGAGCAGTTCTTC. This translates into CASSYSVREMRNEQFF.

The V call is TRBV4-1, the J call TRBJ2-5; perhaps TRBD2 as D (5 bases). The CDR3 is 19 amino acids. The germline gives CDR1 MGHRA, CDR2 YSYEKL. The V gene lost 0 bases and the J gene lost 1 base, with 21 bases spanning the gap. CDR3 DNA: TGCGCCAGCAGCCAAGACCCTTTTTTAGGCACCCGGGGCCAAGAGACCCAGTACTTC. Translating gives CASSQDPFLGTRGQETQYF.

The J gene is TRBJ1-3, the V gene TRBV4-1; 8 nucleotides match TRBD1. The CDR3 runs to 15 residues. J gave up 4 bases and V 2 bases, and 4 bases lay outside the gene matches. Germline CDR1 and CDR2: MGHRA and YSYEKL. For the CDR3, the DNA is TGCGCCAGCAGCCAACAGGGGGCAGTGGGAAACACCATATATTTT. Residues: CASSQQGAVGNTIYF.

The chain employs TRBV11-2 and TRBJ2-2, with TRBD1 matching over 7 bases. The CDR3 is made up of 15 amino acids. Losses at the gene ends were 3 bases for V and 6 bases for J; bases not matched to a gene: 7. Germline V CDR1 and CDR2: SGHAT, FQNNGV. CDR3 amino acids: CASSFMGQGAGELFF. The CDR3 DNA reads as TGTGCCAGCAGCTTTATGGGCCAGGGGGCCGGGGAGCTGTTTTTT.

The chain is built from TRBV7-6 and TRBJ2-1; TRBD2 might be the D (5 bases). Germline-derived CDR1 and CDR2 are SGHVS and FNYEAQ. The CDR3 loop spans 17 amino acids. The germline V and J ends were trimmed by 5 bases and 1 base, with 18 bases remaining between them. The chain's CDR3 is CASSAMPAGISYNEQFF. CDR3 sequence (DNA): TGTGCCAGCAGCGCAATGCCGGCGGGTATTTCCTACAATGAGCAGTTCTTC.

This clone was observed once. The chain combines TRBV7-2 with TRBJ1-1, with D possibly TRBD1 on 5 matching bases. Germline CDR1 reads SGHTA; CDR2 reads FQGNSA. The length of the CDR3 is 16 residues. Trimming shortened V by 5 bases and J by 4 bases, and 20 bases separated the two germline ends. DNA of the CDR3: TGTGCCAGCAGCCTGGCGGGGACGGCTCATGTCACTGAAGCTTTCTTT. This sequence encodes CASSLAGTAHVTEAFF.

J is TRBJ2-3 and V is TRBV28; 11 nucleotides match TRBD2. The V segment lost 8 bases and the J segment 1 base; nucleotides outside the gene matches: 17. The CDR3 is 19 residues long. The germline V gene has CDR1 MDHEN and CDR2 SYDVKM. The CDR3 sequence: CASQGQATSGRSGTDTQYF. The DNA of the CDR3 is TGTGCCAGCCAGGGACAGGCTACTAGCGGGAGATCGGGCACAGATACGCAGTATTTT.

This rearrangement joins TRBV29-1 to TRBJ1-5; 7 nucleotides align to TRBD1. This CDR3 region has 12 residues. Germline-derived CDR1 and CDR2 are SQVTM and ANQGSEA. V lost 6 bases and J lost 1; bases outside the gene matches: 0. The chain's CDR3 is CSVGQSNQPQHF. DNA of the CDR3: TGCAGCGTGGGACAGAGCAATCAGCCCCAGCATTTT.